The 5 T cell receptor beta chains below come from one sample, sequenced in a study of cytomegalovirus exposure and HLA in healthy donors. 60 Vbeta and 13 Jbeta primers were used in PCR. The data were produced by immunoSEQ multiplex PCR, yet TCRdb's version contains in-frame clones alone and is incomplete. Of nearly 110,000 clones listed, 74% are singletons. The sample taken for sequencing was PBMCs. The receptors come from a woman in her forties in good health and CMV-seropositive.

This clone was counted only a few times. Other DNA sequences in the same sample also yield this CDR3. V and J are TRBV30 and TRBJ1-1; the match to TRBD1 covers 7 bases. The CDR3 spans 13 residues. CDR1 is GTSNPN, CDR2 SVGIG, per germline (reference sequence). Germline trimming cut 2 bases from V and 2 bases from J; bases unmatched to any gene: 2. The CDR3 reads CAWSRQGNTEAFF. The CDR3 nucleotides read TGTGCCTGGAGTCGACAGGGAAACACTGAAGCTTTCTTT.

This clone was recorded only once. The chain uses TRBV30 and TRBJ2-7; 10 bases align to TRBD1. The CDR3 contains 13 residues. Germline V gene lookup returns CDR1 GTSNPN and CDR2 SVGIG (reference sequence). V was clipped by 8 bases and J by 5 bases; unmatched bases: 9. The CDR3, as DNA: TGTGCCGGAGACCGGACAGGGGGGGACGAGCAGTACTTC. Translation gives CAGDRTGGDEQYF.

The chain links TRBV25-1 to TRBJ2-1, with 9 bases aligning to TRBD1. This CDR3 spans 14 amino acids. Trimming cost V 2 bases and J 10 bases; bases outside gene matches: 6. The V gene's germline CDR1 is MGHDK and CDR2 SYGVNS. CDR3 nucleotides: TGTGCCAGCAGTGAAGAGACAGGGGGAAGGGAGCAGTTCTTC. Translating gives CASSEETGGREQFF.

The gene calls are TRBV27 and TRBJ2-5; TRBD1 aligns across 10 bases. CDR3 length: 15 residues. With 5 bases clipped from V and 4 bases from J, the junction kept 7 bases outside the gene matches. Germline V gives CDR1 MNHEY, CDR2 SMNVEV (reference sequence). The CDR3 sequence is CASSPRQGAGETQYF. Written as DNA, the CDR3 is TGTGCCAGCAGTCCTCGACAGGGGGCGGGAGAGACCCAGTACTTC.

The V call is TRBV13, the J call TRBJ2-1; D unresolved. The CDR3 spans 11 residues. V shed 2 bases and J shed 8 bases, with 4 bases lying between them. Germline values: CDR1 PRHDT, CDR2 FYEKMQ (reference sequence). CDR3: CASSLRHEQFF. Written as DNA, the CDR3 is TGTGCCAGCAGCTTACGTCATGAGCAGTTCTTC.